Each of the 21 T cell receptor beta chains below was sequenced from the same sample in a study of T cell responses to AZD1222 COVID-19 vaccine. This table comes from immunoSEQ multiplex PCR, and its TCRdb copy is limited to in-frame clones, with some not included. The repertoire includes about 110,000 clones, 80% to 95% of them detected once, and roughly 6% sits in the top ten. Here the sequenced sample was peripheral blood, taken 28 days after the second AZD1222 dose. All receptors derive from an adult who received the AZD1222 COVID-19 vaccine.

The CDR3 sequence is CASSNTGGSEKLFF. The CDR3 region has the DNA TGTGCCAGTAGTAACACAGGAGGAAGTGAAAAACTGTTTTTT. The V and J genes are TRBV19 and TRBJ1-4, with D perhaps TRBD1 (5 bases). The CDR3 extends over 14 amino acids. V was pared by 4 bases and J by 7 bases, with 13 bases between. CDR1 is LNHDA and CDR2 is SQIVND in the germline V gene (reference sequence).

J is TRBJ2-2 and V is TRBV12-5; D is unclear. The V end was cut by 6 bases, the J end by 2 bases, with 10 bases between. Germline CDR1 is LGHNT and CDR2 is FRNRAP. The CDR3 spans 14 residues. For the CDR3, the DNA is TGTGCTAGTGGCCCCGGGCCTAACACCGGGGAGCTGTTTTTT. Amino acids: CASGPGPNTGELFF.

V usage is TRBV28 and J usage is TRBJ1-2, with 10 positions matching TRBD1. The CDR3 is 14 residues long. Germline CDR1 is MDHEN and CDR2 is SYDVKM. V lost 6 bases and J lost 6; bases outside the gene matches: 7. CDR3 region: CASRTGQGFDGYTF. The CDR3 nucleotides read TGTGCCAGCAGGACGGGACAGGGGTTCGATGGCTACACCTTC.

This clone was counted between two and nine times. The chain links TRBV6-4 to TRBJ2-2; D gene ambiguous. The CDR3 contains 13 residues. Germline V gene lookup returns CDR1 MRHNA and CDR2 SNTAGT. The V gene lost 2 bases and the J gene lost 3 bases, with 4 bases spanning the gap. The chain's CDR3 is CASSDRDTGELFF. The DNA of the CDR3 is TGTGCCAGCAGTGACAGGGACACCGGGGAGCTGTTTTTT.

V usage is TRBV7-6 and J usage is TRBJ1-5; D unclear. CDR1 and CDR2 from the germline V gene are SGHVS and FNYEAQ. Trimming removed 0 bases from V and 0 bases from J, with 9 bases in between. The CDR3 contains 16 residues. CDR3 in amino acids: CASSLAAGVSNQPQHF. The CDR3 DNA sequence: TGTGCCAGCAGCTTAGCGGCGGGAGTTAGCAATCAGCCCCAGCATTTT. The whole variable domain, filled in from reference TRBV7-6 and TRBJ1-5, reads GAGVSQSPRYKVTKRGQDVALRCDPISGHVSLYWYRQALGQGPEFLTYFNYEAQQDKSGLPNDRFSAERPEGSISTLTIQRTEQRDSAMYRCASSLAAGVSNQPQHFGDGTRLSIL.

The chain has TRBV4-1 and TRBJ1-1; D not certain. Germline CDR1 reads MGHRA; CDR2 reads YSYEKL. Trimming removed 8 bases at V and 6 bases at J, with 19 bases between. This CDR3 spans 14 amino acids. CDR3 region: CASASGPGDPEAFF. Written as DNA, the CDR3 is TGCGCCAGCGCCTCCGGCCCAGGCGACCCTGAAGCTTTCTTT.

This clone was counted once. This chain connects TRBV29-1 to TRBJ1-5; D might be TRBD1 (6 bases). This CDR3 is built from 13 residues. Germline lookup yields CDR1 SQVTM and CDR2 ANQGSEA. Trimming took 6 bases from V and 0 from J, leaving 9 bases between them. CDR3 nucleotides: TGCAGCGTGGGACACTTTAGCAATCAGCCCCAGCATTTT. It translates to CSVGHFSNQPQHF.

The chain combines TRBV18 with TRBJ2-3; D could derive from TRBD1 or TRBD2 (5 bases each). V lost 3 bases and J 4 bases, leaving 17 bases between the germline ends. CDR1 is KGHSH and CDR2 is LQKENI in the germline V gene. This CDR3 region has 16 residues. The CDR3 DNA follows: TGTGCCAGCTCACCTCCGGGACCGAGCTATTCAGATACGCAGTATTTT. Translating gives CASSPPGPSYSDTQYF.

The chain employs TRBV20-1 and TRBJ1-2, with 9 bases aligning to TRBD1. Per germline, CDR1 DFQATT and CDR2 SNEGSKA (reference sequence). Trimming at V came to 6 bases and at J to 4 bases, leaving 9 bases not matched to a gene. The CDR3 consists of 14 residues. CDR3 protein: CSASTGQGTYGYTF. CDR3 DNA: TGCAGTGCCAGTACTGGACAGGGGACCTATGGCTACACCTTC.

The chain employs TRBV6-1 and TRBJ2-7; D gene uncertain. Trimming removed 0 bases at V and 2 bases at J, with 11 bases between. Germline V lookup: CDR1 MNHNS, CDR2 SASEGT. This CDR3 has 15 residues. The CDR3 spells CASSEAPGRTYEQYF. The CDR3 DNA follows: TGTGCCAGCAGTGAAGCGCCCGGCAGGACCTACGAGCAGTACTTC.

The J gene is TRBJ1-6, the V gene TRBV11-2, with 7 positions matching TRBD1. This CDR3 is built from 16 residues. Germline V gene sequence: CDR1 SGHAT, CDR2 FQNNGV. Trimming removed 0 bases from V and 6 bases from J; junction bases left unmatched: 5. The DNA of the CDR3 is TGTGCCAGCAGCTTAGAACGGGACAGAACTAATTCACCCCTCCACTTT. It is translated as CASSLERDRTNSPLHF.

This rearrangement joins TRBV21-1 to TRBJ2-7; TRBD2, as called in the table, went unchecked against the DNA. TRBV21-1 is given as a pseudogene. The CDR3 covers 14 residues. The CDR3 is CASSRTSAIYEQYF. CDR3 nucleotides: TGTGCCAGCAGCCGGACTAGCGCGATCTACGAGCAGTACTTC.

The J gene is TRBJ2-7, the V gene TRBV6-5; TRBD2 is a possible D gene (5 bases). Looked up from germline, CDR1 is MNHEY and CDR2 is SVGAGI. This CDR3 has 15 residues. V gave up 10 bases and J gave up 4 bases, with 23 bases separating them. This CDR3 is CATRPETSRRYEQYF. The DNA for the CDR3 is TGTGCCACCCGCCCGGAGACCTCAAGGAGGTACGAGCAGTACTTC.

The table lists this clone with a few counts. One end of the junction varies from germline; a read error may be responsible. This chain joins TRBV3-1 (or the pseudogene TRBV3-2) and TRBJ1-1, with no clear D. The CDR3 runs 12 residues. The germline gives CDR1 LGHDT, CDR2 YNNKEL (reference sequence). CDR3 loop: CASSQGSLGGFF. Written as DNA, the CDR3 is TGTGCCAGCAGCCAAGGGTCCTTGGGAGGCTTTTTT.

The V call is TRBV5-1, the J call TRBJ1-5, with a possible D match to TRBD1 (6 bases). The V end lost 2 bases, the J end lost 4 bases, and 13 bases lay between the germline ends. Germline assignment: CDR1 SGHRS and CDR2 YFSETQ. This CDR3 is built from 15 residues. The CDR3 bases are TGCGCCAGCAGCTTTGGCCAGGGGCGGAATCAGCCCCAGCATTTT. Translating gives CASSFGQGRNQPQHF.

A single count supports this clone. The V gene is TRBV9, the J gene TRBJ1-5, with D maybe TRBD1 (5 bases). CDR3 length: 14 amino acids. Deletions cut 4 bases from V and 5 bases from J, with 13 bases between. Germline V lookup: CDR1 SGDLS, CDR2 YYNGEE. The CDR3 sequence is CASSPTGGYQPQHF. CDR3 DNA sequence: TGTGCCAGCAGCCCGACGGGGGGGTATCAGCCCCAGCATTTT.

This clone was seen once. The chain is built from TRBV5-1 and TRBJ1-1; unclear D gene. Trimming stripped 5 bases from V and 3 bases from J, with 14 bases between. The CDR3 has 14 residues. Germline-derived CDR1 and CDR2 are SGHRS and YFSETQ. As DNA, the CDR3 is TGCGCCAGCAGTCCTCTCGGGGAGCACACTGAAGCTTTCTTT. Its protein product is CASSPLGEHTEAFF.

This CDR3 is CASSISSYGYTF. CDR3 coding DNA: TGTGCCAGTAGTATTTCCTCCTATGGCTACACCTTC. The gene calls are TRBV19 and TRBJ1-2; D ambiguous. V lost 3 bases and J lost 4, with 6 bases in between. Germline CDR1 and CDR2: LNHDA and SQIVND (reference sequence). CDR3 size: 12 residues.

CDR3 nucleotide sequence: TGTGCCACCAGTGAGGGGGCGTACACCGGGGAGCTGTTTTTT. Protein: CATSEGAYTGELFF. The rearrangement links TRBV24-1 to TRBJ2-2; D may be TRBD1 (6 bases). The germline gives CDR1 KGHDR, CDR2 SFDVKD. The V and J ends lost 4 bases and 3 bases respectively, with 8 bases between them. The CDR3 is made up of 14 amino acids.

This clone was detected only once. This chain links TRBV7-9 with TRBJ2-5, with TRBD1 identical over 8 bases. The CDR3 totals 13 residues. The V gene's germline CDR1 is SEHNR and CDR2 FQNEAQ (reference sequence). V was clipped by 3 bases and J by 6 bases; unmatched bases: 3. The CDR3 loop reads CASSFQGAKTQYF. In DNA form, the CDR3 reads TGTGCCAGCAGCTTTCAGGGGGCTAAGACCCAGTACTTC.

The chain links TRBV19 to TRBJ1-2; D gene uncertain. The CDR3 has 11 residues. Trimming stripped 4 bases from V and 2 bases from J, with 2 bases between. The germline gives CDR1 LNHDA, CDR2 SQIVND (reference sequence). The CDR3 sequence is CASSTNYGYTF. The CDR3 DNA reads as TGTGCCAGTAGTACCAACTATGGCTACACCTTC.